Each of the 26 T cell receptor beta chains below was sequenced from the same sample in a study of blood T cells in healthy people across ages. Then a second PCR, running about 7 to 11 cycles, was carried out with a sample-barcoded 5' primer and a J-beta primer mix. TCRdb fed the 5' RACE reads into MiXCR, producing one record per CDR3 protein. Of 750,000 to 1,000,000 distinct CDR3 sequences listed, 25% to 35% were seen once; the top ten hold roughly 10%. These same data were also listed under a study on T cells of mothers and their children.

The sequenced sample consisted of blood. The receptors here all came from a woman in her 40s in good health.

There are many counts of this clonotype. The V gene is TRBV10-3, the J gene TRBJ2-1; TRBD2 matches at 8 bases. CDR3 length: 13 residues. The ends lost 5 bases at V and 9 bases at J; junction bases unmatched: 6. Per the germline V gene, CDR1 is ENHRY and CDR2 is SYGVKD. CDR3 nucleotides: TGTGCCATCAGTCCGGGACTAGAGGGTGAGCAGTTCTTC. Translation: CAISPGLEGEQFF.

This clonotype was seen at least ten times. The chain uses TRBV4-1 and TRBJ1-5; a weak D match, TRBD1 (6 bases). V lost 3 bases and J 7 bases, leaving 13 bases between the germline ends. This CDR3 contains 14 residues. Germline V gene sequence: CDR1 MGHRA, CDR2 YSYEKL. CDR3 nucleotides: TGCGCCAGCAGCCACACACAGGGATACCAGCCCCAGCATTTT. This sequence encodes CASSHTQGYQPQHF.

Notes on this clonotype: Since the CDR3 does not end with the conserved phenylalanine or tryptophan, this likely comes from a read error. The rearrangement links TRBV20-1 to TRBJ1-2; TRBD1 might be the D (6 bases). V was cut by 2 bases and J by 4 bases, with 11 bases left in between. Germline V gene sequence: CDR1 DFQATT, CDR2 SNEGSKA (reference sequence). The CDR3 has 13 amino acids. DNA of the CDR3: TGCAGTGCTAGAAGGGGGGAGGTCTATGGCTACACCTGC. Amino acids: CSARRGEVYGYTC.

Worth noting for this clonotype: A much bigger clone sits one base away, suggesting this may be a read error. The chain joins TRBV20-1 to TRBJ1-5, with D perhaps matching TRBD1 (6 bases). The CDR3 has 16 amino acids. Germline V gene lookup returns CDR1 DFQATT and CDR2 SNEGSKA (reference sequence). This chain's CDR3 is CSATTGRIYSDQPQHF. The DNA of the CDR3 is TGCAGTGCTACAACAGGGAGAATCTATAGCGATCAGCCCCAGCATTTT.

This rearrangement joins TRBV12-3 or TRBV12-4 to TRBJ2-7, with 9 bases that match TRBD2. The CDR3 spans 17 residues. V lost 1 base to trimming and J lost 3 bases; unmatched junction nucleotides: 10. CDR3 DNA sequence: TGTGCCAGCAGTTTAGGCGGGGGGGTTCAAAAAGGCTACGAGCAGTACTTC. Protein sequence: CASSLGGGVQKGYEQYF.

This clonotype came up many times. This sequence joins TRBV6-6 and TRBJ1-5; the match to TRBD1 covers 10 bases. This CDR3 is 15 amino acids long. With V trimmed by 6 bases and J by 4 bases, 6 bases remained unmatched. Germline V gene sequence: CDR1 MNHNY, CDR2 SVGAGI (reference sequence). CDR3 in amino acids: CASSSDRGRNQPQHF. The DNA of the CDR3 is TGTGCCAGCAGCTCCGACAGGGGGCGAAATCAGCCCCAGCATTTT.

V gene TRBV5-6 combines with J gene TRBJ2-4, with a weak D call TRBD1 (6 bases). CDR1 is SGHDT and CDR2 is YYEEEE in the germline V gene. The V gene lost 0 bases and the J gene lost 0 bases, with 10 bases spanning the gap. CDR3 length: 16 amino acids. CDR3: CASSLGGPLAKNIQYF. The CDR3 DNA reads TGTGCCAGCAGCTTGGGGGGGCCCTTAGCCAAAAACATTCAGTACTTC.

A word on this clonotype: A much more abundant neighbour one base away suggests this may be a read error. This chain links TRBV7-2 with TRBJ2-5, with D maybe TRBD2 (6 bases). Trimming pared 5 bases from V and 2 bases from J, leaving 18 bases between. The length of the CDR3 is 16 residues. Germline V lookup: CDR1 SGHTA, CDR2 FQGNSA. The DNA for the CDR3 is TGTGCCAGCAGCGCGGGGAACAGGAGGAGACAAGAGACCCAGTACTTC. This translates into CASSAGNRRRQETQYF.

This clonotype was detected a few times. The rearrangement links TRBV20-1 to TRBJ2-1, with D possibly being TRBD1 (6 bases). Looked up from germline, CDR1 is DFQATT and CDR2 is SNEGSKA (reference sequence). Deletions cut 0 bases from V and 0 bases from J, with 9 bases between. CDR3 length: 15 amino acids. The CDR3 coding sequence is TGCAGTGCTAGAGACGGGACATACTCCTACAATGAGCAGTTCTTC. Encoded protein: CSARDGTYSYNEQFF.

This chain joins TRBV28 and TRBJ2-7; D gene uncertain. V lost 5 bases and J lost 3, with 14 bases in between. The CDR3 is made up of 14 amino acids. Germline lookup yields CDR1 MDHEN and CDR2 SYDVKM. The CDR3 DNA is TGTGCCAGCAGTCTACTAAGTTTTAACTACGAGCAGTACTTC. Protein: CASSLLSFNYEQYF.

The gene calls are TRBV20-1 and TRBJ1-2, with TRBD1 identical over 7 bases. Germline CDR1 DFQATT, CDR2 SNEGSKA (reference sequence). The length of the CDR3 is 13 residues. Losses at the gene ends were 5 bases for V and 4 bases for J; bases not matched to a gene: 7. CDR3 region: CSAYRGLGYGYTF. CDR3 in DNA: TGCAGTGCTTACAGGGGTCTCGGCTATGGCTACACCTTC.

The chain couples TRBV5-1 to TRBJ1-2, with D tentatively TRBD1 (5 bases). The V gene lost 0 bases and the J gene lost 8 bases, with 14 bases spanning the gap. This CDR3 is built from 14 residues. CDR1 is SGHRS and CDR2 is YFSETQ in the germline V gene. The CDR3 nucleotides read TGCGCCAGCAGCTTGGCTGGTCAGGGTGAGGGCTACACCTTC. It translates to CASSLAGQGEGYTF.

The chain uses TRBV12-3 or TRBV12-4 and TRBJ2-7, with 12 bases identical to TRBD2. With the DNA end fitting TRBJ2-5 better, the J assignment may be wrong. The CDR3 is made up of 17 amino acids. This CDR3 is CASSLVLAGGPGETQYF. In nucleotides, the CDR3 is TGTGCCAGCAGTTTGGTCCTAGCGGGGGGGCCGGGGGAGACCCAGTACTTC.

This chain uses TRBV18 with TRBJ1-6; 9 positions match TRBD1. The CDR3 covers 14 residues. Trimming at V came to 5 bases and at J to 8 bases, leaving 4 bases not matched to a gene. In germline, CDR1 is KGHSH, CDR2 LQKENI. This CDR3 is CASSSQGADSPLHF. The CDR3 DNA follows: TGTGCCAGCTCATCACAGGGGGCTGATTCACCCCTCCACTTT.

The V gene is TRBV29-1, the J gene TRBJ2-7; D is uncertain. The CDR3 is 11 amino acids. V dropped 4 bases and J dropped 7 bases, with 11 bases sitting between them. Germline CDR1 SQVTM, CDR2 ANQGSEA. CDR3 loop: CSVAVYNEQYF. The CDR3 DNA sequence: TGCAGCGTTGCGGTCTACAATGAGCAGTACTTC.

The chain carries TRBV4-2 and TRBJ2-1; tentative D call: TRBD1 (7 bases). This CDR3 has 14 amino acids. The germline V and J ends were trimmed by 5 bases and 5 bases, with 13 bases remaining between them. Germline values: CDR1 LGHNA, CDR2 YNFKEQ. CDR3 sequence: CASSFPGGNNEQFF. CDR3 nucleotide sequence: TGTGCCAGCAGCTTCCCAGGGGGGAACAATGAGCAGTTCTTC.

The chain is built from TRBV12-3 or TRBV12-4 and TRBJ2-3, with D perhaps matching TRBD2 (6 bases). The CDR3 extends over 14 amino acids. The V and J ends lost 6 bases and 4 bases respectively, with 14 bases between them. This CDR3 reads CASSPFGGADTQYF. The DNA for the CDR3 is TGTGCCAGCAGCCCCTTCGGGGGAGCAGATACGCAGTATTTT.

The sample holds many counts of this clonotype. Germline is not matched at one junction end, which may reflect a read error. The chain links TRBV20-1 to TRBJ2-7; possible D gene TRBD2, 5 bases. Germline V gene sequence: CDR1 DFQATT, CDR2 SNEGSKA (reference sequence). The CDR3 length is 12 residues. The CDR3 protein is CSARDGEYGQYF. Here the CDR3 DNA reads TGCAGTGCTAGAGACGGGGAGTACGGGCAGTACTTC.

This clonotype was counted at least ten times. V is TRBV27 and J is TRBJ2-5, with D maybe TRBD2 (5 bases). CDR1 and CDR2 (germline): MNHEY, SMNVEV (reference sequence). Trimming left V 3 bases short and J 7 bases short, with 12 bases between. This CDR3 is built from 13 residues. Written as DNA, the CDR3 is TGTGCCAGCAGTTTCCGAGGGTCGGGGACCCAGTACTTC. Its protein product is CASSFRGSGTQYF.

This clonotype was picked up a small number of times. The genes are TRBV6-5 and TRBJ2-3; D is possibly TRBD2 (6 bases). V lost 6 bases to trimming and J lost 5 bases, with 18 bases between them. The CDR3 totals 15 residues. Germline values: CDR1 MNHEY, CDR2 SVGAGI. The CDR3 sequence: CASSPLEGRQDTQYF. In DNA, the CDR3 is TGTGCCAGCAGCCCCTTGGAGGGGAGGCAAGATACGCAGTATTTT.

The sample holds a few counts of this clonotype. This chain's CDR3 is CASSRRQLYGYTF. The CDR3 DNA reads as TGTGCCAGCAGCCGACGACAGTTATATGGCTACACCTTC. The chain combines TRBV12-3 or TRBV12-4 with TRBJ1-2; TRBD1 is a possible D gene (5 bases). With 6 bases removed from V and 5 bases from J, the gap between germline ends came to 13 bases. The CDR3 has 13 amino acids.

The DNA of the CDR3 is TGTGCCAGTAGTGTGCGACAGGGGATGGCCGGGGAGCTGTTTTTT. Protein sequence: CASSVRQGMAGELFF. The rearrangement joins TRBV19 to TRBJ2-2; 8 positions agree with TRBD1. The germline gives CDR1 LNHDA, CDR2 SQIVND (reference sequence). The CDR3 length is 15 residues. V lost 5 bases and J lost 6; bases outside the gene matches: 8. Based on the CDR3 plus reference TRBV19 and TRBJ2-2, the full variable domain is DGGITQSPKYLFRKEGQNVTLSCEQNLNHDAMYWYRQDPGQGLRLIYYSQIVNDFQKGDIAEGYSVSREKKESFPLTVTSAQKNPTAFYLCASSVRQGMAGELFFGEGSRLTVL.

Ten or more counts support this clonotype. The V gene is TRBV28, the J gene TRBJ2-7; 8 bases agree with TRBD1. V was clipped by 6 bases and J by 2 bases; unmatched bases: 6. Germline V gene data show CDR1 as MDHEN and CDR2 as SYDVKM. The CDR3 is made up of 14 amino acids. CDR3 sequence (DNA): TGTGCCAGCAGCGGGACAGGTCCACCCTACGAGCAGTACTTC. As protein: CASSGTGPPYEQYF.

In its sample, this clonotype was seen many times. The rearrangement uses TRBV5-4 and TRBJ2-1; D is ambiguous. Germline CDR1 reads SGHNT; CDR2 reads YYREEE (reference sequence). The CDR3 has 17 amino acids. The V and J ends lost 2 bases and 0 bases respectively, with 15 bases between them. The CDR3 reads CASSFLLGPHSYNEQFF. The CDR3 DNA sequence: TGTGCCAGCAGCTTTTTGTTAGGTCCGCACTCCTACAATGAGCAGTTCTTC.

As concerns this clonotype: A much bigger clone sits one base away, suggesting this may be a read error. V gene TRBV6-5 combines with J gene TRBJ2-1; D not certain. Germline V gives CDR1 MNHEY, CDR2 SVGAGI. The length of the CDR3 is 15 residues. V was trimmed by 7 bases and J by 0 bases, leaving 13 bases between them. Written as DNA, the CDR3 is TGTGCCAGCAAAGGCGAGGTGAGCTCCTACAATGAGCAGTTCTTC. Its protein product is CASKGEVSSYNEQFF.

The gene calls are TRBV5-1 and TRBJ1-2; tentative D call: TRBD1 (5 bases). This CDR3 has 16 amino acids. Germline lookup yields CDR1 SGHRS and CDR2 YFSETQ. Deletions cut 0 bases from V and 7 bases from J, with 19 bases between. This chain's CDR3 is CASSLVGSDSAGGYTF. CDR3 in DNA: TGCGCCAGCAGCTTGGTCGGATCCGACAGCGCTGGTGGCTACACCTTC.